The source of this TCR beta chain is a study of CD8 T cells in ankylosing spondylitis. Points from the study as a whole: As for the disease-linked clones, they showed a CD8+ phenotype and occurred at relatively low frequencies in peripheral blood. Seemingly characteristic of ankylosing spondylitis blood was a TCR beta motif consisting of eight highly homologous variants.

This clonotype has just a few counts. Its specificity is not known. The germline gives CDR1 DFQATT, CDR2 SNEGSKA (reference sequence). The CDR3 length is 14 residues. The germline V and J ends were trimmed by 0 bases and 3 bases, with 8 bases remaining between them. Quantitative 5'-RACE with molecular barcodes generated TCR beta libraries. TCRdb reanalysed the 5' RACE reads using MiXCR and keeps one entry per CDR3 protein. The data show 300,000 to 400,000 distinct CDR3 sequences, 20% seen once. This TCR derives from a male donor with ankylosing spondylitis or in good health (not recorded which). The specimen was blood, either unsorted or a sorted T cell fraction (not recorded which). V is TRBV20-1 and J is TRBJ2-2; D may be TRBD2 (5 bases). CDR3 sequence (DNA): TGCAGTGCTAGAGAGGGAGCGGACACCGGGGAGCTGTTTTTT. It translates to CSAREGADTGELFF.